The next 24 T cell receptor beta chains were all read from a single sample in a study of graft-versus-host responses after intestinal transplantation. TCRdb's copy holds only in-frame clones and misses some; the assay was immunoSEQ multiplex PCR. The sample carries tens of thousands of clones, 90% to 95% recorded once. These receptors' antigens are unknown. Sequencing was performed on unstimulated CD8+ T cells sorted from spleen or lymph node cells, taken before intestinal transplant. These receptors all stem from a human donor who received an intestinal transplant.

V and J are TRBV28 and TRBJ1-6, with 7 bases lining up with TRBD1. J lost 10 bases, V lost 4 bases, and 7 bases had no gene match. The CDR3 sequence is 14 residues long. The V gene's germline CDR1 is MDHEN and CDR2 SYDVKM. CDR3 nucleotides: TGTGCCAGCAGTTATTCGGAGGGGGCCTCACCCCTCCACTTT. It translates to CASSYSEGASPLHF.

The chain is built from TRBV9 and TRBJ1-2, with TRBD1 matching 9 bases. V gave up 4 bases and J gave up 4 bases; unmatched junction bases: 5. CDR1 SGDLS and CDR2 YYNGEE come from the germline V gene. This CDR3 is built from 14 residues. The CDR3 loop reads CASSSPTGGYGYTF. As DNA, the CDR3 is TGTGCCAGCAGCTCCCCGACAGGGGGCTATGGCTACACCTTC.

The CDR3: CASSIVGTSGSYEQYF. CDR3 sequence (DNA): TGTGCCAGTAGTATAGTCGGGACTAGCGGGTCCTACGAGCAGTACTTC. J is TRBJ2-7 and V is TRBV19, with 12 nucleotides matching TRBD2. The CDR3 runs to 16 residues. The ends lost 1 base at V and 1 base at J; junction bases unmatched: 2. Germline CDR1 reads LNHDA; CDR2 reads SQIVND (reference sequence).

This sequence joins TRBV7-9 and TRBJ2-1, with D perhaps TRBD1 (6 bases). The CDR3 length is 15 residues. Between the trimmed V and J ends, which lost 5 bases and 2 bases, there was a span of 13 bases. Germline V lookup: CDR1 SEHNR, CDR2 FQNEAQ (reference sequence). The CDR3 DNA reads TGTGCCAGCAGCCGGGGTGGGGACACCTACAATGAGCAGTTCTTC. Translating it yields CASSRGGDTYNEQFF.

This sequence joins TRBV5-4 and TRBJ2-7, with D possibly TRBD2 on 6 matching bases. Trimming stripped 5 bases from V and 2 bases from J, with 14 bases between. In germline, CDR1 is SGHNT, CDR2 YYREEE (reference sequence). The CDR3 spans 14 residues. The CDR3 nucleotides read TGTGCCAGCAGTTCTCCGGGACTTCCCTACGAGCAGTACTTC. As protein: CASSSPGLPYEQYF.

The sample holds one count of this clone. The V call is TRBV4-1, the J call TRBJ2-3; 7 nucleotides align to TRBD2. The CDR3 extends over 16 amino acids. CDR1 MGHRA and CDR2 YSYEKL come from the germline V gene. The J segment lost 1 base and the V segment lost 1 base, leaving 5 bases of the junction unmatched. The CDR3 DNA is TGCGCCAGCAGCCAAGTCCTACGGGGGGGCACAGATACGCAGTATTTT. Amino acids: CASSQVLRGGTDTQYF.

The J gene is TRBJ2-1, the V gene TRBV19, with D uncertain. Germline V gene data show CDR1 as LNHDA and CDR2 as SQIVND (reference sequence). The CDR3 is made up of 16 amino acids. V lost 2 bases and J lost 0, with 11 bases in between. The DNA of the CDR3 is TGTGCCAGTAGTATATCAGGATCCGTCTCCTACAATGAGCAGTTCTTC. Its protein is CASSISGSVSYNEQFF.

J is TRBJ2-7 and V is TRBV7-6; 9 positions agree with TRBD1. The junction had 3 bases not matched to a gene; V was cut back by 3 bases and J by 3 bases. CDR1 is SGHVS, CDR2 FNYEAQ, per germline. This CDR3 is 14 amino acids long. The CDR3: CASSLGTGSYEQYF. The CDR3, as DNA: TGTGCCAGCAGCTTGGGGACAGGGAGCTACGAGCAGTACTTC.

The chain combines TRBV27 with TRBJ2-5; D is perhaps TRBD1 (6 bases). Trimming left V 3 bases short and J 5 bases short, with 7 bases between. The CDR3 loop spans 12 amino acids. Per the germline V gene, CDR1 is MNHEY and CDR2 is SMNVEV (reference sequence). CDR3: CASSFRGETQYF. In DNA, the CDR3 is TGTGCCAGCAGTTTTAGGGGGGAGACCCAGTACTTC.

The rearrangement uses TRBV6-5 and TRBJ2-1; a possible D gene is TRBD2 (5 bases). Trimming cost V 2 bases and J 9 bases, with 17 bases left between them. The CDR3 covers 15 residues. Germline V gene sequence: CDR1 MNHEY, CDR2 SVGAGI. CDR3: CASSYRDTPVVEQFF. CDR3 coding DNA: TGTGCCAGCAGTTACCGGGATACACCCGTCGTTGAGCAGTTCTTC.

V gene TRBV4-3 combines with J gene TRBJ2-3, with 9 bases matching TRBD2. Germline values: CDR1 LGHNA, CDR2 YSLEER. Trimming took 0 bases from V and 4 from J; bases not matched to a gene: 5. This CDR3 has 16 amino acids. The CDR3 DNA is TGCGCCAGCAGCCAAGAGGTAGCGGGGGCCGCAGATACGCAGTATTTT. This gives the protein CASSQEVAGAADTQYF.

The chain links TRBV7-9 to TRBJ1-1; 7 bases match TRBD1. The junction had 10 bases not matched to a gene; V was cut back by 5 bases and J by 4 bases. Germline V gene lookup returns CDR1 SEHNR and CDR2 FQNEAQ (reference sequence). There are 15 residues in the CDR3. The CDR3 is CASSAERGRGTEAFF. CDR3 DNA sequence: TGTGCCAGCAGCGCGGAGAGGGGGCGAGGCACTGAAGCTTTCTTT.

This clone was observed a few times. The J gene is TRBJ2-5, the V gene TRBV6-5; 9 bases fit TRBD1. In germline, CDR1 is MNHEY, CDR2 SVGAGI. The CDR3 is 16 amino acids. V dropped 2 bases and J dropped 2; count of bases not matched to a gene: 6. The CDR3 spells CASSYGGQGAQETQYF. CDR3 in DNA: TGTGCCAGCAGTTACGGGGGACAGGGAGCTCAAGAGACCCAGTACTTC.

The CDR3: CASSNRDRDTGANVLTF. Here the CDR3 DNA reads TGTGCCAGCAGTAACCGGGACAGGGATACTGGGGCCAACGTCCTGACTTTC. The chain has TRBV7-9 and TRBJ2-6; 9 bases are a match to TRBD1. This CDR3 comprises 17 residues. Germline CDR1 and CDR2: SEHNR and FQNEAQ (reference sequence). With 6 bases clipped from V and 2 bases from J, the junction kept 8 bases outside the gene matches.

This clone was counted a single time. This sequence joins TRBV11-2 and TRBJ2-7, with 7 bases fitting TRBD1. CDR1 is SGHAT and CDR2 is FQNNGV in the germline V gene. The CDR3 is 15 amino acids. V was pared by 5 bases and J by 4 bases, with 11 bases of the junction left unmatched. CDR3 sequence: CASSQEAGGRYEQYF. For the CDR3, the DNA is TGTGCCAGCAGCCAAGAGGCAGGGGGAAGATACGAGCAGTACTTC.

The rearrangement links TRBV5-1 to TRBJ2-3; the D is unclear. V was pared by 1 base and J by 0 bases, with 3 bases between. This CDR3 comprises 13 residues. CDR1 is SGHRS, CDR2 YFSETQ, per germline. The CDR3, as DNA: TGCGCCAGCAGCTTGTATAGCACAGATACGCAGTATTTT. This gives the protein CASSLYSTDTQYF.

The V and J genes are TRBV13 and TRBJ2-7, with D possibly matching TRBD2 (6 bases). V lost 2 bases and J 0 bases, leaving 20 bases between the germline ends. The CDR3 has 18 residues. Germline V gene lookup returns CDR1 PRHDT and CDR2 FYEKMQ (reference sequence). The CDR3 region is CASSLTGRGPYHSYEQYF. As DNA, the CDR3 is TGTGCCAGCAGCTTAACCGGGCGGGGACCTTACCACTCCTACGAGCAGTACTTC.

The rearrangement uses TRBV7-9 and TRBJ1-2, with D possibly TRBD1 on 5 matching bases. This CDR3 spans 14 amino acids. Trimming left V 5 bases short and J 1 base short, with 11 bases between. Looked up from germline, CDR1 is SEHNR and CDR2 is FQNEAQ (reference sequence). CDR3 sequence (DNA): TGTGCCAGCAGCCCGGGACTGATTAACTATGGCTACACCTTC. As protein: CASSPGLINYGYTF.

The chain joins TRBV29-1 to TRBJ2-1; unclear D gene. Germline V gene lookup returns CDR1 SQVTM and CDR2 ANQGSEA. This CDR3 is 10 amino acids long. Trimming cost V 4 bases and J 5 bases, with 3 bases left between them. The CDR3 spells CSVADNEQFF. As DNA, the CDR3 is TGCAGCGTTGCGGACAATGAGCAGTTCTTC.

The rearrangement links TRBV5-5 to TRBJ1-4; 10 bases agree with TRBD1. Germline CDR1 and CDR2: SGHKS and YYEKEE (reference sequence). J gave up 2 bases and V 2 bases, and 12 bases lay outside the gene matches. The CDR3 covers 19 residues. The CDR3 region is CASSFAGQGQIGTNEKLFF. As DNA, the CDR3 is TGTGCCAGCAGCTTCGCGGGACAGGGGCAAATCGGGACTAATGAAAAACTGTTTTTT.

CDR3 region: CASSFSEKLFF. The CDR3 DNA sequence: TGTGCCAGCAGCTTTAGCGAAAAACTGTTTTTT. The chain is built from TRBV7-9 and TRBJ1-4; D gene uncertain. This CDR3 contains 11 residues. From germline, CDR1 is SEHNR and CDR2 FQNEAQ (reference sequence). V was shortened by 3 bases and J by 8 bases, with 4 bases between the two germline ends.

This chain links TRBV7-9 with TRBJ2-1, with 9 bases matching TRBD2. From germline, CDR1 is SEHNR and CDR2 FQNEAQ (reference sequence). The trim removed 2 bases at V and 5 bases at J, leaving 4 bases unmatched. The CDR3 is 15 residues long. The CDR3 bases are TGTGCCAGCAGCTTAAGAGCGGGAGGAAACAATGAGCAGTTCTTC. This sequence encodes CASSLRAGGNNEQFF.

This chain uses TRBV27 with TRBJ2-7; 10 positions agree with TRBD1. The CDR3 runs 14 residues. Germline CDR1 reads MNHEY; CDR2 reads SMNVEV (reference sequence). With 3 bases clipped from V and 2 bases from J, the junction kept 1 base outside the gene matches. The CDR3: CASSLTGGAYEQYF. The CDR3 coding sequence is TGTGCCAGCAGTTTGACAGGGGGCGCCTACGAGCAGTACTTC.

This chain connects TRBV9 to TRBJ1-1; perhaps TRBD1 as D (5 bases). The CDR3 length is 13 residues. CDR1 and CDR2 from the germline V gene are SGDLS and YYNGEE. V lost 6 bases and J lost 0, with 9 bases in between. CDR3 coding DNA: TGTGCCAGCACCCTAGGGGTGAACACTGAAGCTTTCTTT. This gives the protein CASTLGVNTEAFF. Full variable domain (rest looked up from reference TRBV9 and TRBJ1-1): DSGVTQTPKHLITATGQRVTLRCSPRSGDLSVYWYQQSLDQGLQFLIQYYNGEERAKGNILERFSAQQFPDLHSELNLSSLELGDSALYFCASTLGVNTEAFFGQGTRLTVV.